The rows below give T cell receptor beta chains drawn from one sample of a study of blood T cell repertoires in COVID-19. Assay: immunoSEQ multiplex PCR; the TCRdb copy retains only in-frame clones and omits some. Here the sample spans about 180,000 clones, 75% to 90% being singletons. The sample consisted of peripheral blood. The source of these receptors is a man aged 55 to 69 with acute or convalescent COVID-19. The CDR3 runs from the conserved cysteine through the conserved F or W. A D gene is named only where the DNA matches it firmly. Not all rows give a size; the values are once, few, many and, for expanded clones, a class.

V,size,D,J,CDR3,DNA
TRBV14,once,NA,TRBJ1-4,CASSSQGRVGEKLFF,TGTGCCAGCAGCTCGCAGGGTCGCGTAGGAGAAAAACTGTTTTTT
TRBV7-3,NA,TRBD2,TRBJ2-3,CASSYAPAGGTDTQYF,TGTGCCAGCAGCTACGCCCCAGCGGGAGGGACAGATACGCAGTATTTT
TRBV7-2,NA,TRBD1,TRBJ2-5,CASSWGQGAETQYF,TGTGCCAGCAGCTGGGGACAGGGGGCTGAGACCCAGTACTTC
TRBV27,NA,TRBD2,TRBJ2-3,CASSWSGSKADTQYF,TGTGCCAGCAGTTGGAGCGGGAGTAAGGCGGATACGCAGTATTTT
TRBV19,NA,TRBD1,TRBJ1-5,CASSSRQGAQPQHF,TGTGCCAGTAGTTCCCGACAGGGGGCTCAGCCCCAGCATTTT
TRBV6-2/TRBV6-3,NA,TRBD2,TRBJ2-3,CASSPLTSGADTQYF,TGTGCCAGCAGTCCATTGACTAGCGGGGCAGATACGCAGTATTTT
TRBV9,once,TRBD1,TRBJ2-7,CASSPRDRSPYEQYF,TGTGCCAGCAGCCCTCGGGACAGGTCCCCTTACGAGCAGTACTTC
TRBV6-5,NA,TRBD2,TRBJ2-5,CASRKGREQTQYF,TGTGCCAGCAGGAAGGGGAGGGAACAGACCCAGTACTTC
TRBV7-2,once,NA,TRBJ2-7,CASSSTRDSYEQYF,TGTGCCAGCAGCTCTACTCGGGACTCCTACGAGCAGTACTTC
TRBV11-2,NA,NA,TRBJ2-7,CASSLGATSTSYEQYF,TGTGCCAGCAGCTTAGGGGCCACCTCTACCTCCTACGAGCAGTACTTC
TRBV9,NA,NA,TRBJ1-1,CASSVVVGVTEAFF,TGTGCCAGCAGCGTAGTAGTGGGCGTCACTGAAGCTTTCTTT
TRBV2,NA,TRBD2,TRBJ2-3,CASNKGPSGRAADTQYF,TGTGCCAGCAATAAGGGTCCCAGCGGGAGGGCCGCAGATACGCAGTATTTT
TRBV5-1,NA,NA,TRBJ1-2,CASSLVPSDGYTF,TGCGCCAGCAGCTTGGTGCCTTCGGATGGCTACACCTTC
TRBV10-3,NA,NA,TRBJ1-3,CAIRDGKSGNTIYF,TGTGCCATCAGGGACGGGAAATCTGGAAACACCATATATTTT
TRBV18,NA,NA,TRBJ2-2,CASSPDAGNTGELFF,TGTGCCAGCTCACCCGACGCGGGAAACACCGGGGAGCTGTTTTTT
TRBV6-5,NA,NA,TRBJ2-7,CASRGASDLGYEQYF,TGTGCCAGCAGGGGAGCATCAGATCTAGGCTACGAGCAGTACTTC
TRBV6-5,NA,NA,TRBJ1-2,CASSGEWLDYGYTF,TGTGCCAGCAGCGGAGAGTGGTTGGACTATGGCTACACCTTC
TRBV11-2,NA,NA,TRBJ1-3,CASSLQEGLRTIYF,TGTGCCAGCAGCCTCCAGGAGGGGCTGCGCACCATATATTTT
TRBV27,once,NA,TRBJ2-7,CASSSGRGSYEQYF,TGTGCCAGCAGTTCGGGGCGGGGATCCTACGAGCAGTACTTC
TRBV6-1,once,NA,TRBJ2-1,CASSNQGFHNEQFF,TGTGCCAGCAGTAATCAGGGGTTTCACAATGAGCAGTTCTTC
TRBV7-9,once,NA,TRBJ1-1,CASSLGPNLMNTEAFF,TGTGCCAGCAGCTTAGGCCCGAACCTAATGAACACTGAAGCTTTCTTT
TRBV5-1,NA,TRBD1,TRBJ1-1,CASSIGTGNMNTEAFF,TGCGCCAGCAGCATAGGGACAGGGAATATGAACACTGAAGCTTTCTTT
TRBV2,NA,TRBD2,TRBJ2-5,CASSRGGGLQETQYF,TGTGCCAGCTCCCGGGGGGGAGGGCTTCAAGAGACCCAGTACTTC
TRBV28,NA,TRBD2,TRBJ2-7,CASGTGTSGRKQYF,TGTGCCAGCGGGACGGGGACTAGCGGGAGAAAGCAGTACTTC
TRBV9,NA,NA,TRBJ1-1,CASSVAWGPNTEAFF,TGTGCCAGCAGCGTAGCTTGGGGCCCGAACACTGAAGCTTTCTTT
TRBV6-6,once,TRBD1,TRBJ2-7,CASRTGGPYEQYF,TGTGCCAGCCGGACAGGGGGACCCTACGAGCAGTACTTC
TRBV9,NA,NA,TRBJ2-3,CASSAGDPLINTQYF,TGTGCCAGCAGCGCAGGGGATCCGTTGATTAATACGCAGTATTTT
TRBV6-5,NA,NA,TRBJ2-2,CASSYFSFYTGELFF,TGTGCCAGCAGTTACTTTAGCTTTTACACCGGGGAGCTGTTTTTT
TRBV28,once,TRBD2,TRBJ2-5,CASRPPGGGETQYF,TGTGCCAGCAGACCTCCGGGGGGGGGAGAGACCCAGTACTTC
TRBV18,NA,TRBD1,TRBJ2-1,CASSPPGTGGYNEQFF,TGTGCCAGCTCACCACCCGGGACAGGGGGTTACAATGAGCAGTTCTTC
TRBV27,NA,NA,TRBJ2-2,CASSEIANTGELFF,TGTGCCAGCTCCGAGATCGCGAACACCGGGGAGCTGTTTTTT
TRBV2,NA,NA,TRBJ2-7,CASVDPSSYEQYF,TGTGCCAGCGTAGACCCTAGCTCCTACGAGCAGTACTTC
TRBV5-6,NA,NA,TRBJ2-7,CASSAGHEQYF,TGTGCCAGCAGCGCAGGGCACGAGCAGTACTTC
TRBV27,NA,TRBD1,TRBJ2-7,CASSPWDRLGRGQYF,TGTGCCAGCAGTCCCTGGGACAGATTAGGACGGGGGCAGTACTTC
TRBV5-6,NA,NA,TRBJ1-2,CASSSYGYGYTF,TGTGCCAGCAGCTCCTATGGCTATGGCTACACCTTC
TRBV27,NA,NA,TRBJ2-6,CASSLSTGSSGANVLTF,TGTGCCAGCAGTTTATCGACAGGTTCCAGTGGGGCCAACGTCCTGACTTTC
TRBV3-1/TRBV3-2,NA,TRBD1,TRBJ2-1,CASSQTGQGYNEQFF,TGTGCCAGCAGCCAGACGGGACAGGGCTACAATGAGCAGTTCTTC
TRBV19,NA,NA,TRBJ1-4,CASQIERKEKLFF,TGTGCCTCACAGATTGAGCGGAAAGAAAAACTGTTTTTT
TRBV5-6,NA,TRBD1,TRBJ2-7,CASQGTGILSPYEQYF,TGTGCCAGCCAGGGGACAGGGATCCTCTCCCCCTACGAGCAGTACTTC
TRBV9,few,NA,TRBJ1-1,CASRTGTSNTEAFF,TGTGCCAGCAGGACAGGAACATCGAACACTGAAGCTTTCTTT
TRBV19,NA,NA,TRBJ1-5,CASSNQLNQPQHF,TGTGCCAGTAGCAATCAACTAAATCAGCCCCAGCATTTT